This TCR beta chain comes out of a study of T and B cells in COVID-19 patients. From blood, about 250-550 ng of genomic DNA served as TRB template. TRB rearrangements were amplified by multiplex PCR with BIOMED2 TRB-A/B primers. TCRdb recomputed calls from the multiplex PCR reads with MiXCR, one row per CDR3 protein. The sample holds under 5,000 distinct CDR3 sequences, 30% to 40% seen once. The clonotype was recovered from a human donor who had recovered from COVID-19. Sequencing used blood.

The CDR3 loop is CASSRSSGSVSYEQYF. Written as DNA, the CDR3 is TGTGCCAGCAGCCGCTCTAGCGGGAGTGTCTCCTACGAGCAGTACTTC. The gene calls are TRBV7-2 and TRBJ2-7; 10 bases fit TRBD2. Germline loops: CDR1 SGHTA, CDR2 FQGNSA. Trimming at V came to 5 bases and at J to 0 bases, leaving 7 bases not matched to a gene. The CDR3 is 16 amino acids. Full variable domain (rest looked up from reference TRBV7-2 and TRBJ2-7): GAGVSQSPSNKVTEKGKDVELRCDPISGHTALYWYRQSLGQGLEFLIYFQGNSAPDKSGLPSDRFSAERTGGSVSTLTIQRTQQEDSAVYLCASSRSSGSVSYEQYFGPGTRLTVT.